This entry lists 24 T cell receptor beta chains sequenced from one sample in a study of OX40 agonist ivuxolimab in advanced cancers. Generated by immunoSEQ multiplex PCR, the TCRdb table keeps only in-frame clones and is missing some. The data hold fewer than 50,000 clones, with about 81% observed a single time. Sample: CD4+ or CD8+ T cells sorted from blood, taken in a trial of the OX40 agonist ivuxolimab. These receptors originate from an adult with an advanced solid tumor such as melanoma, head and neck, liver or kidney cancer.

The chain combines TRBV5-5 with TRBJ2-7; TRBD1 matches at 7 bases. This CDR3 is built from 15 residues. V lost 1 base and J lost 2; bases outside the gene matches: 6. The germline CDR1 and CDR2 sequences are SGHKS and YYEKEE (reference sequence). The CDR3 is CASSLIGTVAYEQYF. CDR3 DNA sequence: TGTGCCAGCAGCTTGATAGGGACAGTAGCCTACGAGCAGTACTTC.

The chain is built from TRBV7-9 and TRBJ2-1; no firm D call. Trimming took 5 bases from V and 9 from J, leaving 14 bases between them. CDR3 length: 13 amino acids. CDR1 is SEHNR, CDR2 FQNEAQ, per germline (reference sequence). CDR3 nucleotides: TGTGCCAGCAGCCCAACCTCAAAGACTGAGCAGTTCTTC. It specifies CASSPTSKTEQFF.

The chain recombines TRBV25-1 with TRBJ1-6, with 8 bases lining up with TRBD1. CDR3 size: 13 residues. CDR1 MGHDK and CDR2 SYGVNS come from the germline V gene. Trimming cost V 6 bases and J 10 bases; bases outside gene matches: 5. This chain's CDR3 is CASRDRVGSPLHF. The DNA for the CDR3 is TGTGCCAGCAGGGACAGGGTAGGATCACCCCTCCACTTT.

This chain joins TRBV11-3 and TRBJ2-5; D unresolved. V was clipped by 3 bases and J by 7 bases, with 18 bases between them. The CDR3 has 15 residues. Germline V lookup: CDR1 SGHNT, CDR2 YENEEA. CDR3 sequence (DNA): TGTGCCAGCAGCTTTGGGGATGGTATTCTCGGGACCCAGTACTTC. Protein sequence: CASSFGDGILGTQYF.

This chain links TRBV4-3 with TRBJ2-5; D gene uncertain. Judging by the DNA end, TRBJ2-7 fits better; the J call may be wrong. This CDR3 is 13 amino acids long. Germline V lookup: CDR1 LGHNA, CDR2 YSLEER. Here the CDR3 DNA reads TGCGCCAGCAGCCAAGATAGGGAAGACGAGCAGTACTTC. Protein: CASSQDREDEQYF.

The rearrangement uses TRBV19 and TRBJ2-1; 7 bases agree with TRBD1. V shed 8 bases, J shed 4 bases, and the junction held 2 bases outside the gene matches. This CDR3 is built from 12 residues. Germline CDR1 is LNHDA and CDR2 is SQIVND (reference sequence). CDR3 loop: CASGTAYNEQFF. As DNA, the CDR3 is TGTGCCAGTGGGACAGCGTACAATGAGCAGTTCTTC.

V usage is TRBV5-1 and J usage is TRBJ2-7; D not resolved. CDR1 and CDR2 (germline): SGHRS, YFSETQ. This CDR3 is 15 amino acids long. The ends were cut back, 2 bases at V and 0 bases at J, with 12 bases in the middle. The CDR3 protein is CASSLNGKSSYEQYF. The CDR3 bases are TGCGCCAGCAGCTTAAACGGTAAAAGCTCCTACGAGCAGTACTTC. The full variable domain, its missing parts supplied by reference TRBV5-1 and TRBJ2-7, is KAGVTQTPRYLIKTRGQQVTLSCSPISGHRSVSWYQQTPGQGLQFLFEYFSETQRNKGNFPGRFSGRQFSNSRSEMNVSTLELGDSALYLCASSLNGKSSYEQYFGPGTRLTVT.

A word on this clone: At the DNA level, this CDR3 is encoded by other sequences in the same sample as well. The chain uses TRBV15 and TRBJ2-1, with TRBD2 matching 7 bases. V was pared by 0 bases and J by 5 bases, with 7 bases of the junction left unmatched. Per germline, CDR1 LNHNV and CDR2 YYDKDF (reference sequence). This CDR3 contains 16 residues. This CDR3 reads CATSRDGLAVNNEQFF. The CDR3 DNA reads TGTGCCACCAGCAGAGATGGGCTAGCGGTTAACAATGAGCAGTTCTTC.

This chain connects TRBV2 to TRBJ1-4; D is undetermined. V was cut by 6 bases and J by 4 bases, with 9 bases left in between. CDR3 length: 13 amino acids. Germline CDR1 and CDR2: SNHLY and FYNNEI. The CDR3 nucleotides read TGTGCCAGCAGGAGACGTATTAATGAAAAACTGTTTTTT. It is translated as CASRRRINEKLFF.

This clone was seen just once. The gene calls are TRBV20-1 and TRBJ1-4, with D unresolved. The germline V and J ends were trimmed by 3 bases and 7 bases, with 6 bases remaining between them. Germline V gene data show CDR1 as DFQATT and CDR2 as SNEGSKA (reference sequence). This CDR3 comprises 11 residues. Written as DNA, the CDR3 is TGCAGTGCTAGGACGGCTGAAAAACTGTTTTTT. It translates to CSARTAEKLFF.

This clone was picked up a small number of times. The chain employs TRBV11-2 and TRBJ1-6; D gene unclear. The CDR3 runs to 13 residues. V gave up 2 bases and J gave up 10 bases, with 9 bases separating them. Germline V gene data show CDR1 as SGHAT and CDR2 as FQNNGV. The CDR3 DNA follows: TGTGCCAGCAGCTTACAGGAACTGTCACCCCTCCACTTT. It yields the protein CASSLQELSPLHF.

This clone has a handful of counts. The chain employs TRBV27 and TRBJ2-1; D is possibly TRBD1 (6 bases). V was pared by 6 bases and J by 3 bases, with 18 bases between. Germline V gene sequence: CDR1 MNHEY, CDR2 SMNVEV (reference sequence). The CDR3 length is 16 residues. The CDR3 DNA is TGTGCCAGCAGCCCCGAGGGGGTAACCCTCTACAATGAGCAGTTCTTC. This translates into CASSPEGVTLYNEQFF.

There are a few counts of this clone. V gene TRBV2 combines with J gene TRBJ2-5; TRBD1 is a possible D gene (6 bases). The CDR3 contains 17 residues. Trimming left V 2 bases short and J 1 base short, with 17 bases between. Germline V lookup: CDR1 SNHLY, CDR2 FYNNEI. The CDR3: CASSELVMRQVQETQYF. Written as DNA, the CDR3 is TGTGCCAGCAGTGAATTGGTGATGCGACAGGTCCAAGAGACCCAGTACTTC.

The V gene is TRBV2, the J gene TRBJ1-1, with D uncertain. The CDR3 contains 12 residues. V lost 10 bases and J lost 1, with 10 bases in between. The germline V gene encodes CDR1 SNHLY and CDR2 FYNNEI. This chain's CDR3 is CATNTGNTEAFF. Here the CDR3 DNA reads TGTGCCACCAACACCGGGAACACTGAAGCTTTCTTT.

The chain joins TRBV7-9 to TRBJ1-1; D unclear. Germline CDR1 and CDR2: SEHNR and FQNEAQ (reference sequence). The CDR3 is made up of 15 amino acids. Deletions cut 5 bases from V and 1 base from J, with 14 bases between. CDR3 bases: TGTGCCAGCAGCCTCAGCTACGGAGCGAACACTGAAGCTTTCTTT. Translation gives CASSLSYGANTEAFF.

The genes are TRBV2 and TRBJ2-1; no reliable D call. Germline CDR1 reads SNHLY; CDR2 reads FYNNEI. The CDR3 is 12 amino acids. V was trimmed by 9 bases and J by 4 bases, leaving 10 bases between them. Written as DNA, the CDR3 is TGTGCCAGTCATGGGGATTACAATGAGCAGTTCTTC. It specifies CASHGDYNEQFF.

DNA of the CDR3: TGTGCCAGCAGCTTACGGGGGATTCTCTATGGCTACACCTTC. This gives the protein CASSLRGILYGYTF. The chain employs TRBV7-9 and TRBJ1-2; the D gene is possibly TRBD1 (5 bases). CDR1 is SEHNR and CDR2 is FQNEAQ in the germline V gene (reference sequence). Trimming left V 2 bases short and J 4 bases short, with 11 bases between. This CDR3 spans 14 amino acids.

This clone was seen only once. The chain joins TRBV29-1 to TRBJ1-2, with a possible D match to TRBD1 (5 bases). The CDR3 covers 13 residues. Trimming took off 4 bases at V and 14 bases at J, with 23 bases between the two ends. Germline loops: CDR1 SQVTM, CDR2 ANQGSEA. The chain's CDR3 is CSVASGGDLGKTF. For the CDR3, the DNA is TGCAGCGTTGCCTCTGGGGGGGATCTAGGCAAGACCTTC. Full variable domain (remainder filled in from reference TRBV29-1 and TRBJ1-2): SAVISQKPSRDICQRGTSLTIQCQVDSQVTMMFWYRQQPGQSLTLIATANQGSEATYESGFVIDKFPISRPNLTFSTLTVSNMSPEDSSIYLCSVASGGDLGKTFGSGTRLTVV.

This chain uses TRBV11-3 with TRBJ2-5; 11 bases align to TRBD2. V lost 6 bases to trimming and J lost 2 bases; unmatched junction nucleotides: 5. The germline V gene encodes CDR1 SGHNT and CDR2 YENEEA. The length of the CDR3 is 15 residues. The CDR3 sequence: CASSSGRVKQETQYF. CDR3 DNA sequence: TGTGCCAGCAGTAGCGGGAGGGTTAAGCAAGAGACCCAGTACTTC.

The chain employs TRBV5-1 and TRBJ2-1; 7 bases fit TRBD2. The V gene end was trimmed by 1 base and the J gene end by 4 bases; junction bases not matched to a gene: 2. The germline V gene has CDR1 SGHRS and CDR2 YFSETQ. The length of the CDR3 is 14 residues. The CDR3 is CASSLTSEYNEQFF. In nucleotides, the CDR3 is TGCGCCAGCAGCTTGACTAGCGAGTACAATGAGCAGTTCTTC.

CDR3 amino acids: CASSFLTGGDTDTQYF. The CDR3, as DNA: TGCGCCAGCAGCTTTTTGACGGGAGGGGACACAGATACGCAGTATTTT. This chain connects TRBV5-1 to TRBJ2-3; TRBD2 agrees at 8 bases. This CDR3 has 16 amino acids. Germline assignment: CDR1 SGHRS and CDR2 YFSETQ. V trimming: 2 bases; J trimming: 2 bases; junction bases outside the gene matches: 7.

The V call is TRBV18, the J call TRBJ2-1; D possibly corresponds to TRBD1 (5 bases). The V end lost 3 bases, the J end lost 4 bases, and 13 bases lay between the germline ends. The CDR3 length is 15 residues. The germline CDR1 and CDR2 sequences are KGHSH and LQKENI. The DNA for the CDR3 is TGTGCCAGCTCACCCCGGACAAGCAAATACAATGAGCAGTTCTTC. Amino acids: CASSPRTSKYNEQFF.

The chain has TRBV2 and TRBJ2-5, with a possible D match to TRBD2 (7 bases). The J call may be incorrect, as the DNA end agrees better with TRBJ2-7. Per the germline V gene, CDR1 is SNHLY and CDR2 is FYNNEI. This CDR3 is built from 14 residues. The CDR3 region has the DNA TGTGCCAGCAGGGTGGGGGGGCCTACCTACGAGCAGTACTTC. It yields the protein CASRVGGPTYEQYF.

The rearrangement uses TRBV7-3 and TRBJ1-1; TRBD1 matches 9 bases. CDR1 and CDR2 (germline): SGHTA, FQGTGA. This CDR3 is built from 13 residues. The V and J ends lost 3 bases and 9 bases, in that order; junction bases with no gene match: 5. The CDR3 coding sequence is TGTGCCAGCAGCTTTAACAGGGGGCAACAAGCTTTCTTT. This gives the protein CASSFNRGQQAFF.